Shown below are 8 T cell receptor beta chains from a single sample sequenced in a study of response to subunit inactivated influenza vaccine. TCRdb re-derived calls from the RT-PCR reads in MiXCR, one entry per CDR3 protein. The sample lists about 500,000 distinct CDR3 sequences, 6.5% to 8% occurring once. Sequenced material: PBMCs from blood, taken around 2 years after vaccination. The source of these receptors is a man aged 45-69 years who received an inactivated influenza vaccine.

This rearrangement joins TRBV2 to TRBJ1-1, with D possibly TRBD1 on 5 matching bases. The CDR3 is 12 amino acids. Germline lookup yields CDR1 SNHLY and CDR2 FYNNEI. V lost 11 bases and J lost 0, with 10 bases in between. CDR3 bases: TGTGCCGGGGGAGCACTGAACACTGAAGCTTTCTTT. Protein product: CAGGALNTEAFF.

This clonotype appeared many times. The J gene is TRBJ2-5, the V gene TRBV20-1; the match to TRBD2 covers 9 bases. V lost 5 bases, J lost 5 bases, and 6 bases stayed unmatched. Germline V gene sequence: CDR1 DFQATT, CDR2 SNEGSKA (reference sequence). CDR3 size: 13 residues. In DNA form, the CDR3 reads TGCAGTGCTCCCGGACTAGCGAGGGAGACCCAGTACTTC. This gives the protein CSAPGLARETQYF.

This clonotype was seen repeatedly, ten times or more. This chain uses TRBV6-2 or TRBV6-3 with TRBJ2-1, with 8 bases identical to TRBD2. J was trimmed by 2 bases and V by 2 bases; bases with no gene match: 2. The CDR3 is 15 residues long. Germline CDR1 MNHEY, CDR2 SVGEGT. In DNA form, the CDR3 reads TGTGCCAGCAGTTACAGCGGGAGTACCTACAATGAGCAGTTCTTC. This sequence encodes CASSYSGSTYNEQFF.

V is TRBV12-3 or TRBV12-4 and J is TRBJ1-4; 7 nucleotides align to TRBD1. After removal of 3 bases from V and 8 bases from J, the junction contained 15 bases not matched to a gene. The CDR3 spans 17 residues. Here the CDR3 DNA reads TGTGCCAGCAGTTTGGGGTCTAAGACAGGGTTAGGGGAAAAACTGTTTTTT. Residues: CASSLGSKTGLGEKLFF.

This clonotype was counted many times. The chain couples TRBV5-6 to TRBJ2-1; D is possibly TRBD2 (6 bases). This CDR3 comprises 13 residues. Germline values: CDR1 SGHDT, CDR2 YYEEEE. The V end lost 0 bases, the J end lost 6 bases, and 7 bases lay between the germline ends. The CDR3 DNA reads TGTGCCAGCAGCTTGGAGACTAGCAATGAGCAGTTCTTC. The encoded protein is CASSLETSNEQFF.

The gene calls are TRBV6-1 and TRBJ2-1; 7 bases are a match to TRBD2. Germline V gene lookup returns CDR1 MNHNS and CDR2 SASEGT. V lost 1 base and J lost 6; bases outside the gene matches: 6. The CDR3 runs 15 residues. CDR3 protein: CASSEDAGVLNEQFF. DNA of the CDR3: TGTGCCAGCAGTGAAGATGCGGGAGTTCTCAATGAGCAGTTCTTC.

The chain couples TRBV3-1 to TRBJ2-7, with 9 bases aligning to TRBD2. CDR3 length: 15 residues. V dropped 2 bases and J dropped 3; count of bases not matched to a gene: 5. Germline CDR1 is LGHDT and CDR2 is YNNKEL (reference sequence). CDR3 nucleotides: TGTGCCAGCAGCCAAAATGGCGGGAGGGTCTACGAGCAGTACTTC. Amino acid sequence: CASSQNGGRVYEQYF.

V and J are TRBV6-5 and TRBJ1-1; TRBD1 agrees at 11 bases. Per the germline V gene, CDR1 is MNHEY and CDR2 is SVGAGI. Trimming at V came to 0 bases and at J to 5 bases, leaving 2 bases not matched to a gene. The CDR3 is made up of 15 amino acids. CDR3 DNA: TGTGCCAGCAGTTACTCAGGGACAGGGGGAACTGAAGCTTTCTTT. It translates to CASSYSGTGGTEAFF.